Listed below are T cell receptor beta chains from one sample, sequenced in a study of blood T cell repertoires in COVID-19. Measured with immunoSEQ multiplex PCR; TCRdb has only the in-frame clones, and not every one. This table holds fewer than 250,000 clones, approximately 80% found once. The sequenced sample was peripheral blood. The receptors were sampled from a woman aged 65 to 85 with acute or convalescent COVID-19. The CDR3 runs from the conserved cysteine through the conserved F or W. D genes are given only for firm matches. A row's size may be missing; if present it is once, few, many or a size class.

D gene: TRBD1
clone size: -
J gene: TRBJ1-1
V gene: TRBV18
CDR3 DNA: TGTGCCAGCTCACCGGGGACAGGGGCTATTGGGACTGAAGCTTTCTTT
CDR3 protein: CASSPGTGAIGTEAFF

D gene: -
clone size: -
J gene: TRBJ2-3
V gene: TRBV6-5
CDR3 DNA: TGTGCCACCCGCCGGGGGGATACGCAGTATTTT
CDR3 protein: CATRRGDTQYF

D gene: -
clone size: once
J gene: TRBJ2-1
V gene: TRBV20-1
CDR3 DNA: TGCAGTGAAGCCACCTACAATGAGCAGTTCTTC
CDR3 protein: CSEATYNEQFF

D gene: -
clone size: -
J gene: TRBJ2-1
V gene: TRBV11-3
CDR3 DNA: TGTGCCAGCAGCTTAGTCCTTTACAATGAGCAGTTCTTC
CDR3 protein: CASSLVLYNEQFF

D gene: -
clone size: -
J gene: TRBJ1-1
V gene: TRBV19
CDR3 DNA: TGTGCCAGTAGTAAAGGGGACAAGACCGAAGCTTTCTTT
CDR3 protein: CASSKGDKTEAFF

D gene: -
clone size: -
J gene: TRBJ2-7
V gene: TRBV19
CDR3 DNA: TGTGCCAGTAGTCCCGATTCAGGTGAGCAGTACTTC
CDR3 protein: CASSPDSGEQYF

D gene: -
clone size: -
J gene: TRBJ2-1
V gene: TRBV6-4
CDR3 DNA: TGTGCCAGCAGTGCCCGGATAGCCCTCTCCTACAATGAGCAGTTCTTC
CDR3 protein: CASSARIALSYNEQFF

D gene: TRBD1
clone size: -
J gene: TRBJ2-7
V gene: TRBV3-1/TRBV3-2
CDR3 DNA: TGTGCCAGCAGCCTACGGACAGGGATATCCTACGAGCAGTACTTC
CDR3 protein: CASSLRTGISYEQYF

D gene: -
clone size: -
J gene: TRBJ1-2
V gene: TRBV19
CDR3 DNA: TGTGCCAGTAGTATTCGAGGCCCGACCCTTGGCTATGGCTACACCTTC
CDR3 protein: CASSIRGPTLGYGYTF

D gene: -
clone size: -
J gene: TRBJ1-1
V gene: TRBV24-1
CDR3 DNA: TGTGCCACGGCAGGGCAGGGGAACACTGAAGCTTTCTTT
CDR3 protein: CATAGQGNTEAFF

D gene: TRBD2
clone size: -
J gene: TRBJ2-1
V gene: TRBV9
CDR3 DNA: TGTGCCAGCAGCGTAGGACTAGCGGGAGGGGATCAAGGTGAGCAGTTCTTC
CDR3 protein: CASSVGLAGGDQGEQFF

D gene: -
clone size: -
J gene: TRBJ2-1
V gene: TRBV28
CDR3 DNA: TGTGCCAGCACGCGTTCGCAGGGGTTCAATGAGCAGTTCTTC
CDR3 protein: CASTRSQGFNEQFF

D gene: -
clone size: -
J gene: TRBJ2-3
V gene: TRBV3-1/TRBV3-2
CDR3 DNA: TGTGCCAGCAGCCAAGTGGGGGGGGGCGCAGATACGCAGTATTTT
CDR3 protein: CASSQVGGGADTQYF

D gene: -
clone size: -
J gene: TRBJ2-2
V gene: TRBV19
CDR3 DNA: TGTGCCAGTAGTATTGAACAGGGGGAGCTGTTTTTT
CDR3 protein: CASSIEQGELFF

D gene: TRBD2
clone size: -
J gene: TRBJ2-7
V gene: TRBV3-1/TRBV3-2
CDR3 DNA: TGTGCCAGCAGCTGGGTCCCCACTAGCGACTCCTACGAGCAGTACTTC
CDR3 protein: CASSWVPTSDSYEQYF

D gene: -
clone size: -
J gene: TRBJ2-6
V gene: TRBV6-2/TRBV6-3
CDR3 DNA: TGTGCCAGCAGCCCGACTGGGTCTGGGGCCAACGTCCTGACTTTC
CDR3 protein: CASSPTGSGANVLTF

D gene: -
clone size: -
J gene: TRBJ1-1
V gene: TRBV7-2
CDR3 DNA: TGTGCCAGCAGCATACAGGGTGGGCACACTGAAGCTTTCTTT
CDR3 protein: CASSIQGGHTEAFF

D gene: -
clone size: -
J gene: TRBJ1-2
V gene: TRBV29-1
CDR3 DNA: TGCAGCATTGACAGCGCTAACTATGGCTACACCTTC
CDR3 protein: CSIDSANYGYTF

D gene: TRBD2
clone size: -
J gene: TRBJ2-5
V gene: TRBV27
CDR3 DNA: TGTGCCAGCAGTTTCCTCCGGGGGGGAAGCCGGGCGACCCAGTACTTC
CDR3 protein: CASSFLRGGSRATQYF

D gene: TRBD1
clone size: few
J gene: TRBJ1-4
V gene: TRBV5-8
CDR3 DNA: TGTGCCAGCAGCTTGGAAACAGGGGATGAAAAACTGTTTTTT
CDR3 protein: CASSLETGDEKLFF

D gene: TRBD1
clone size: -
J gene: TRBJ1-1
V gene: TRBV6-5
CDR3 DNA: TGTGCCAGCAGTTACTCGGGACAGGCAATTGAAGCTTTCTTT
CDR3 protein: CASSYSGQAIEAFF

D gene: TRBD1
clone size: -
J gene: TRBJ1-2
V gene: TRBV5-1
CDR3 DNA: TGCGCCAGCAGGAGGGACAGTAACTATGGCTACACCTTC
CDR3 protein: CASRRDSNYGYTF

D gene: -
clone size: -
J gene: TRBJ2-5
V gene: TRBV5-1
CDR3 DNA: TGCGCCAGCAGCTTGGGGCAGGGGAGAGGGTTAGAGACCCAGTACTTC
CDR3 protein: CASSLGQGRGLETQYF

D gene: TRBD1
clone size: -
J gene: TRBJ1-1
V gene: TRBV29-1
CDR3 DNA: TGCAGCGTTGGGACAGGGGGCATGAACACTGAAGCTTTCTTT
CDR3 protein: CSVGTGGMNTEAFF

D gene: -
clone size: -
J gene: TRBJ2-5
V gene: TRBV28
CDR3 DNA: TGTGCCAGCAGTTTGAGAGGCCAAGAGACCCAGTACTTC
CDR3 protein: CASSLRGQETQYF

D gene: -
clone size: -
J gene: TRBJ2-7
V gene: TRBV2
CDR3 DNA: TGTGCCAGCAGTCGGGTCTACGGCTACGAGCAGTACTTC
CDR3 protein: CASSRVYGYEQYF

D gene: TRBD2
clone size: -
J gene: TRBJ2-3
V gene: TRBV20-1
CDR3 DNA: TGCAGTGCCAGTCTTAGCGGGGGGGGCACAGATACGCAGTATTTT
CDR3 protein: CSASLSGGGTDTQYF

D gene: -
clone size: -
J gene: TRBJ1-2
V gene: TRBV5-1
CDR3 DNA: TGCGCCAGCAGCTTGGAGGGAGAACCCTATGGCTACACCTTC
CDR3 protein: CASSLEGEPYGYTF

D gene: -
clone size: -
J gene: TRBJ1-6
V gene: TRBV19
CDR3 DNA: TGTGCCAGTAGCTCCGGAGGGGCGCTGGGGACACCCCTCCACTTT
CDR3 protein: CASSSGGALGTPLHF

D gene: TRBD1
clone size: -
J gene: TRBJ2-7
V gene: TRBV6-5
CDR3 DNA: TGTGCCAGCTCAATGGACAGGGGGCCCTACGAGCAGTACTTC
CDR3 protein: CASSMDRGPYEQYF

D gene: -
clone size: -
J gene: TRBJ1-6
V gene: TRBV5-1
CDR3 DNA: TGCGCCAGCAGCTGGGGGGAGGCACCCCTCCACTTT
CDR3 protein: CASSWGEAPLHF

D gene: TRBD1
clone size: -
J gene: TRBJ1-2
V gene: TRBV6-5
CDR3 DNA: TGTGCCAGCAGGCCTCAACCACAGGGGTATGGTGGCTACACCTTC
CDR3 protein: CASRPQPQGYGGYTF

D gene: TRBD1
clone size: -
J gene: TRBJ1-6
V gene: TRBV28
CDR3 DNA: TGTGCCAGCAGTTTGGCAGGGGGCGGGTATAATTCACCCCTCCACTTT
CDR3 protein: CASSLAGGGYNSPLHF

D gene: TRBD1
clone size: -
J gene: TRBJ1-6
V gene: TRBV5-1
CDR3 DNA: TGCGCCAGCAGCTTGGGGGACAGCACGAATTCACCCCTCCACTTT
CDR3 protein: CASSLGDSTNSPLHF

D gene: -
clone size: -
J gene: TRBJ2-7
V gene: TRBV5-1
CDR3 DNA: TGCGCCAGCAGCTTGGCGGACATGTCCTTCTCCTACGAGCAGTACTTC
CDR3 protein: CASSLADMSFSYEQYF

D gene: -
clone size: -
J gene: TRBJ1-5
V gene: TRBV7-2
CDR3 DNA: TGTGCCAGCAGCTTAGGGCCCTCAAATCAGCCCCAGCATTTT
CDR3 protein: CASSLGPSNQPQHF

D gene: -
clone size: -
J gene: TRBJ2-4
V gene: TRBV10-2
CDR3 DNA: TGCGCCAGCAGGGCCGTAAACATTCAGTACTTC
CDR3 protein: CASRAVNIQYF

D gene: TRBD1
clone size: -
J gene: TRBJ1-5
V gene: TRBV4-2
CDR3 DNA: TGTGCCAGCAGCCAAGACGGACAGGGATCTCAGCCCCAGCATTTT
CDR3 protein: CASSQDGQGSQPQHF

D gene: -
clone size: -
J gene: TRBJ1-1
V gene: TRBV24-1
CDR3 DNA: TGTGCCACCAGTGATGGGCGAGACATGAACACTGAAGCTTTCTTT
CDR3 protein: CATSDGRDMNTEAFF

D gene: -
clone size: -
J gene: TRBJ1-2
V gene: TRBV3-1/TRBV3-2
CDR3 DNA: TGTGCCAGCAGCCAAGATGGGGCATGGGGCTACACCTTC
CDR3 protein: CASSQDGAWGYTF

D gene: -
clone size: -
J gene: TRBJ1-2
V gene: TRBV7-2
CDR3 DNA: TGTGCCAGCAGCTCGGGACTCGAGGGTGGCTACACCTTC
CDR3 protein: CASSSGLEGGYTF

D gene: -
clone size: -
J gene: TRBJ1-3
V gene: TRBV6-5
CDR3 DNA: TGTGCCAGCAGTTACCATGCGGCCTCTGGAAACACCATATATTTT
CDR3 protein: CASSYHAASGNTIYF

D gene: -
clone size: few
J gene: TRBJ2-7
V gene: TRBV5-1
CDR3 DNA: TGCGCCAGCAGCTTACGGTTTCAGACTTCCTACGAGCAGTACTTC
CDR3 protein: CASSLRFQTSYEQYF

D gene: TRBD1
clone size: -
J gene: TRBJ1-6
V gene: TRBV15
CDR3 DNA: TGTGCCACCAGCAGAGGAGGATCGACAGGGGGGAATTCACCCCTCCACTTT
CDR3 protein: CATSRGGSTGGNSPLHF

D gene: TRBD1
clone size: -
J gene: TRBJ1-4
V gene: TRBV28
CDR3 DNA: TGTGCCAGCAGACGACAGGGGTTGGCTCATGAAAAACTGTTTTTT
CDR3 protein: CASRRQGLAHEKLFF

D gene: -
clone size: -
J gene: TRBJ2-3
V gene: TRBV29-1
CDR3 DNA: TGCAGCGTTGAAAAATCGGGAACAGATACGCAGTATTTT
CDR3 protein: CSVEKSGTDTQYF

D gene: -
clone size: -
J gene: TRBJ1-5
V gene: TRBV19
CDR3 DNA: TGTGCCAGTAGTGAATCACCCACAGGTATCGGTCAGCCCCAGCATTTT
CDR3 protein: CASSESPTGIGQPQHF

D gene: TRBD1
clone size: -
J gene: TRBJ1-2
V gene: TRBV18
CDR3 DNA: TGTGCCAGCTCACCAATGCAGGGGGCGAATTCCCAGAACTATGGCTACACCTTC
CDR3 protein: CASSPMQGANSQNYGYTF

D gene: TRBD1
clone size: few
J gene: TRBJ1-2
V gene: TRBV6-5
CDR3 DNA: TGTGCCAGCAGTTACTTAAGGACAGGGGGCGGGTATGGCTACACCTTC
CDR3 protein: CASSYLRTGGGYGYTF

D gene: -
clone size: -
J gene: TRBJ1-2
V gene: TRBV19
CDR3 DNA: TGTGCCAGTAGTATAGAATACAGTGGGCTTGGCTACACCTTC
CDR3 protein: CASSIEYSGLGYTF

D gene: TRBD1
clone size: -
J gene: TRBJ2-5
V gene: TRBV29-1
CDR3 DNA: TGCAGCTCTCGGACAGGGCCCGGAGAGACCCAGTACTTC
CDR3 protein: CSSRTGPGETQYF

D gene: -
clone size: once
J gene: TRBJ1-2
V gene: TRBV12-3/TRBV12-4
CDR3 DNA: TGTGCCAGCAGTTCGCCAGGGTCTGGCTACACCTTC
CDR3 protein: CASSSPGSGYTF

D gene: -
clone size: -
J gene: TRBJ2-2
V gene: TRBV7-2
CDR3 DNA: TGTGCCAGCAGCTTAGATAGTTTCACCGGGGAGCTGTTTTTT
CDR3 protein: CASSLDSFTGELFF